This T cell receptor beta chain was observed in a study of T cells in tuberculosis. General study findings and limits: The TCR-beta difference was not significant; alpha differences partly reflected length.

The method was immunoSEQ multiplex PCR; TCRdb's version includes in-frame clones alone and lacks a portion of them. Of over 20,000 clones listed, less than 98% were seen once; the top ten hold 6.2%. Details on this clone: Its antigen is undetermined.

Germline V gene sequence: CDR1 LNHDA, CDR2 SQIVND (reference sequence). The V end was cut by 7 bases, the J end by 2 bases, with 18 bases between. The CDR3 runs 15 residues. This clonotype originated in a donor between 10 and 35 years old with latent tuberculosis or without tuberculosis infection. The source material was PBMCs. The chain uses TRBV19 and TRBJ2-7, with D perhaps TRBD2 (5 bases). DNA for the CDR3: TGTGCCAGTACCCGTGAAGGAGGTGAGGCCTACGAGCAGTACTTC. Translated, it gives CASTREGGEAYEQYF.